Below are 10 T cell receptor beta chains sequenced from a single sample in a study of cytomegalovirus exposure and HLA in healthy donors. Primers included in the PCR were 60 Vbeta and 13 Jbeta primers. Assay: immunoSEQ multiplex PCR; the TCRdb copy retains only in-frame clones and omits some. The sample consists of 150,000 to 200,000 clones, over 75% of them appearing once. Sequencing was performed on PBMCs. The receptors here all came from a man between 50 and 59 years old in good health and CMV-seronegative.

The chain is built from TRBV7-2 and TRBJ1-6; possible D gene TRBD1, 6 bases. The CDR3 consists of 15 residues. CDR1 is SGHTA and CDR2 is FQGNSA in the germline V gene. Trimming stripped 5 bases from V and 7 bases from J, with 15 bases between. This CDR3 is CASSRLGGGNSPLHF. In DNA, the CDR3 is TGTGCCAGCAGCCGTCTCGGGGGGGGCAATTCACCCCTCCACTTT.

This chain connects TRBV10-1 to TRBJ2-3; D is uncertain. The germline V and J ends were trimmed by 0 bases and 1 base, with 11 bases remaining between them. Germline V gives CDR1 WNHNN, CDR2 SYGVQD (reference sequence). The CDR3 contains 16 residues. Written as DNA, the CDR3 is TGCGCCAGCAGTGAGTCGCTTGACTGGGGCACAGATACGCAGTATTTT. Amino acid sequence: CASSESLDWGTDTQYF.

This chain joins TRBV4-1 and TRBJ2-7; D perhaps matches TRBD1 (6 bases). Per the germline V gene, CDR1 is MGHRA and CDR2 is YSYEKL. CDR3 length: 15 amino acids. Trimming cost V 0 bases and J 6 bases, with 15 bases left between them. CDR3 protein: CASSQEVRGVGEQYF. The CDR3 DNA is TGCGCCAGCAGCCAAGAGGTCAGGGGAGTCGGCGAGCAGTACTTC.

The V gene is TRBV5-1, the J gene TRBJ2-7; 12 positions match TRBD1. Germline values: CDR1 SGHRS, CDR2 YFSETQ. This CDR3 contains 15 residues. Germline trimming cut 1 base from V and 7 bases from J; bases unmatched to any gene: 6. DNA for the CDR3: TGCGCCAGCAGCTTGAGCCCGGGACAGGGGGCAGAGCAGTACTTC. Encoded protein: CASSLSPGQGAEQYF.

The V call is TRBV5-1, the J call TRBJ1-1; no definite D call. The V end was cut by 4 bases, the J end by 1 base, with 8 bases between. Looked up from germline, CDR1 is SGHRS and CDR2 is YFSETQ. The CDR3 is 13 amino acids. The CDR3 nucleotides are TGCGCCAGCAGCGTGGACGGGAACACTGAAGCTTTCTTT. Protein product: CASSVDGNTEAFF. The full variable domain, its missing parts supplied by reference TRBV5-1 and TRBJ1-1, is KAGVTQTPRYLIKTRGQQVTLSCSPISGHRSVSWYQQTPGQGLQFLFEYFSETQRNKGNFPGRFSGRQFSNSRSEMNVSTLELGDSALYLCASSVDGNTEAFFGQGTRLTVV.

The V and J genes are TRBV14 and TRBJ2-1, with a weak D call TRBD1 (5 bases). With 1 base removed from V and 4 bases from J, the gap between germline ends came to 8 bases. From germline, CDR1 is SGHDN and CDR2 FVKESK. The CDR3 is 14 residues long. CDR3 loop: CASSQGRGYNEQFF. The CDR3 DNA reads as TGTGCCAGCAGCCAAGGTAGGGGTTACAATGAGCAGTTCTTC.

The V call is TRBV5-6, the J call TRBJ2-1, with D possibly TRBD2 on 6 matching bases. This CDR3 has 15 residues. Germline V gene lookup returns CDR1 SGHDT and CDR2 YYEEEE. The V and J ends lost 2 bases and 9 bases respectively, with 18 bases between them. CDR3 DNA: TGTGCCAGCAGCTTTGAGACTAGAGCTGGGAGTGAGCAGTTCTTC. Translation gives CASSFETRAGSEQFF.

The chain is built from TRBV7-6 and TRBJ1-1, with D hard to call. Germline V gene sequence: CDR1 SGHVS, CDR2 FNYEAQ. CDR3 size: 13 residues. V lost 4 bases to trimming and J lost 0 bases, with 6 bases between them. The CDR3 DNA sequence: TGTGCCAGCAGCTCTACTCTGAACACTGAAGCTTTCTTT. Its translation is CASSSTLNTEAFF.

This clone was counted a single time. The chain employs TRBV4-2 and TRBJ1-2; 7 bases align to TRBD1. The trim removed 4 bases at V and 4 bases at J, leaving 9 bases unmatched. Per the germline V gene, CDR1 is LGHNA and CDR2 is YNFKEQ. The CDR3 runs to 15 residues. This CDR3 is CASSPSMGDSYGYTF. CDR3 bases: TGTGCCAGCAGCCCCTCAATGGGGGACAGCTATGGCTACACCTTC.

On this clone itself: The junction departs from germline at one end; a sequencing error may be responsible. The rearrangement uses TRBV5-4 and TRBJ2-6; 8 nucleotides line up with TRBD2. There are 19 residues in the CDR3. CDR1 SGHNT and CDR2 YYREEE come from the germline V gene (reference sequence). This chain's CDR3 is CAGSSHPGGSTAGANVLTF. The CDR3 DNA reads TGTGCCGGCAGCTCGCACCCGGGAGGGAGCACTGCTGGGGCCAACGTCCTGACTTTC. The variable domain in full, with the rest retrieved from reference TRBV5-4 and TRBJ2-6, is ETGVTQSPTHLIKTRGQQVTLRCSSQSGHNTVSWYQQALGQGPQFIFQYYREEENGRGNFPPRFSGLQFPNYSSELNVNALELDDSALYLCAGSSHPGGSTAGANVLTFGAGSRLTVL.